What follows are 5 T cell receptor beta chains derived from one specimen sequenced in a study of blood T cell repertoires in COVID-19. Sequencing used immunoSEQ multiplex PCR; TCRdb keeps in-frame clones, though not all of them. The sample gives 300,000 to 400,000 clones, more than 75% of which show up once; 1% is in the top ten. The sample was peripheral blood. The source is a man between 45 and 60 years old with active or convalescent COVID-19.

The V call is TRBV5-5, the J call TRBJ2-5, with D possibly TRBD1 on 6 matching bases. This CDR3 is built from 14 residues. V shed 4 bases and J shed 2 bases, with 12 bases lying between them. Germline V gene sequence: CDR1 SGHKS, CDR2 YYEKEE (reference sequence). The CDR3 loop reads CASSGGGQQETQYF. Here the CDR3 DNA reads TGTGCCAGCAGCGGGGGCGGGCAGCAAGAGACCCAGTACTTC.

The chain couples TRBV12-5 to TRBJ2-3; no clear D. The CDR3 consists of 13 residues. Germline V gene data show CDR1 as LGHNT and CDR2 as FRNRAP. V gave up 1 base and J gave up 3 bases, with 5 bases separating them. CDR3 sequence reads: CASGLDLTDTQYF. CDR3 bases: TGTGCTAGTGGTTTGGACTTAACAGATACGCAGTATTTT.

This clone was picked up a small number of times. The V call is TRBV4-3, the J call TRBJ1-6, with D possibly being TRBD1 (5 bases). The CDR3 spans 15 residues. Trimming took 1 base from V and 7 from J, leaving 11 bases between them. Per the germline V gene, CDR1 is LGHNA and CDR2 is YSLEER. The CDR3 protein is CASSQGQKANSPLHF. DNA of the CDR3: TGCGCCAGCAGCCAAGGACAGAAAGCAAATTCACCCCTCCACTTT.

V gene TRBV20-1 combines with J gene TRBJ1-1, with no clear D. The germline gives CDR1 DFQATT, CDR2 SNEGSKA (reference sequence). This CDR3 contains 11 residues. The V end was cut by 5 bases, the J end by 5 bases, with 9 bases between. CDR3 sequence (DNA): TGCAGTGCTTCGCGTCCGACTGAAGCTTTCTTT. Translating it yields CSASRPTEAFF.

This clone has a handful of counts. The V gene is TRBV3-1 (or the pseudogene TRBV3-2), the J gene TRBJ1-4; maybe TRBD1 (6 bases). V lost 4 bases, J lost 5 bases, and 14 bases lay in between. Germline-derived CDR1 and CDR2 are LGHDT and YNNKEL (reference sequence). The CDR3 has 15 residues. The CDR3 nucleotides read TGTGCCAGCAGCCCCTCGACAGGCAAGAATGAAAAACTGTTTTTT. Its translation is CASSPSTGKNEKLFF.